The next 28 T cell receptor beta chains were all read from a single sample in a study of blood T cell repertoires in COVID-19. TCRdb's table, derived via immunoSEQ multiplex PCR, lists solely in-frame clones and lacks some. The sample yields fewer than 50,000 clones, approximately 74% seen once. Material for sequencing was peripheral blood. Receptor source: a man aged 65 to 79 with COVID-19, enrolled during active disease.

This rearrangement joins TRBV29-1 to TRBJ2-1; 8 bases are shared with TRBD1. CDR3 size: 13 residues. Trimming removed 2 bases from V and 4 bases from J; junction bases left unmatched: 1. Per the germline V gene, CDR1 is SQVTM and CDR2 is ANQGSEA. In nucleotides, the CDR3 is TGCAGCGTTGAAAGACAGGGGTACAATGAGCAGTTCTTC. Protein sequence: CSVERQGYNEQFF.

This clone has a single count. The rearrangement links TRBV9 to TRBJ2-1; 8 bases match TRBD2. The CDR3 loop spans 17 amino acids. The V gene end was trimmed by 4 bases and the J gene end by 7 bases; junction bases not matched to a gene: 16. CDR1 and CDR2 (germline): SGDLS, YYNGEE. CDR3 sequence reads: CASSPLRGGPLTNEQFF. CDR3 sequence (DNA): TGTGCCAGCAGCCCCCTACGGGGGGGCCCCCTAACAAATGAGCAGTTCTTC.

The chain carries TRBV4-3 and TRBJ1-2, with 7 nucleotides matching TRBD1. With V trimmed by 1 base and J by 7 bases, 6 bases remained unmatched. Germline V lookup: CDR1 LGHNA, CDR2 YSLEER. The CDR3 has 14 residues. The CDR3 region has the DNA TGCGCCAGCAGCCAAGGAAGACAGGGACTTGGCTACACCTTC. Protein: CASSQGRQGLGYTF.

This clone is a singleton in its sample. The V and J genes are TRBV5-4 and TRBJ2-5; no definite D call. The CDR3 is made up of 15 amino acids. Trimming left V 0 bases short and J 2 bases short, with 11 bases between. The germline V gene has CDR1 SGHNT and CDR2 YYREEE (reference sequence). CDR3 coding DNA: TGTGCCAGCAGCTTGGACACCGCCGCACAAGAGACCCAGTACTTC. It specifies CASSLDTAAQETQYF. The full variable domain, in which reference TRBV5-4 and TRBJ2-5 provide the parts outside the CDR3, is ETGVTQSPTHLIKTRGQQVTLRCSSQSGHNTVSWYQQALGQGPQFIFQYYREEENGRGNFPPRFSGLQFPNYSSELNVNALELDDSALYLCASSLDTAAQETQYFGPGTRLLVL.

V usage is TRBV2 and J usage is TRBJ2-7; a weak D match, TRBD1 (6 bases). In germline, CDR1 is SNHLY, CDR2 FYNNEI. Trimming took 7 bases from V and 1 from J, leaving 11 bases between them. This CDR3 has 13 amino acids. CDR3 DNA sequence: TGTGCCAGCAACCCGACAGGTTCCTACGAGCAGTACTTC. Its protein is CASNPTGSYEQYF.

The chain links TRBV6-9 to TRBJ1-1; tentatively, D is TRBD1 (5 bases). Germline values: CDR1 MNHGY, CDR2 SVAAGI. V dropped 10 bases and J dropped 3 bases, with 21 bases sitting between them. The CDR3 runs to 15 residues. The CDR3 loop reads CANRGGETLYTEAFF. The CDR3 region has the DNA TGTGCCAACCGGGGGGGGGAGACGCTTTACACTGAAGCTTTCTTT.

The V and J genes are TRBV6-6 and TRBJ2-2; 7 bases fit TRBD1. V gave up 6 bases and J gave up 0 bases; unmatched junction bases: 7. Germline CDR1 MNHNY, CDR2 SVGAGI (reference sequence). The CDR3 loop spans 16 amino acids. CDR3 sequence: CASSSLGTANTGELFF. DNA of the CDR3: TGTGCCAGCAGCTCCCTAGGGACAGCGAACACCGGGGAGCTGTTTTTT.

The chain employs TRBV28 and TRBJ2-7; D is perhaps TRBD2 (5 bases). Germline V CDR1 and CDR2: MDHEN, SYDVKM. The CDR3 loop spans 14 amino acids. Trimming stripped 3 bases from V and 4 bases from J, with 13 bases between. The CDR3, as DNA: TGTGCCAGCAGTTTCGAGGGAACGCAGTACGAGCAGTACTTC. Translated: CASSFEGTQYEQYF.

The DNA of the CDR3 is TGTGCCAGCAACCCCCGGGGAGGCGTGAGCAATCAGCCCCAGCATTTT. Translated, it gives CASNPRGGVSNQPQHF. This sequence joins TRBV28 and TRBJ1-5; D uncertain. This CDR3 has 16 amino acids. The germline V gene has CDR1 MDHEN and CDR2 SYDVKM. Deletions cut 7 bases from V and 1 base from J, with 17 bases between.

CDR3 residues: CASSWGRITEAFF. The CDR3, as DNA: TGTGCCAGCAGTTGGGGCAGGATCACTGAAGCTTTCTTT. The chain carries TRBV28 and TRBJ1-1; TRBD1 might be the D (5 bases). This CDR3 is 13 amino acids long. Germline CDR1 MDHEN, CDR2 SYDVKM. The ends were cut back, 4 bases at V and 4 bases at J, with 10 bases in the middle.

The J gene is TRBJ1-1, the V gene TRBV29-1; 10 bases line up with TRBD1. There are 14 residues in the CDR3. With V trimmed by 0 bases and J by 5 bases, 3 bases remained unmatched. Looked up from germline, CDR1 is SQVTM and CDR2 is ANQGSEA. CDR3 DNA sequence: TGCAGCGTTGAAGACGGACAGGGGGGGACTGAAGCTTTCTTT. Its translation is CSVEDGQGGTEAFF.

The gene calls are TRBV30 and TRBJ1-4, with 7 nucleotides matching TRBD1. Germline V lookup: CDR1 GTSNPN, CDR2 SVGIG (reference sequence). The trim removed 3 bases at V and 9 bases at J, leaving 19 bases unmatched. This CDR3 has 17 residues. The CDR3 loop is CAWSRRLGTAINQKLFF. The CDR3 DNA follows: TGTGCCTGGAGCAGACGACTAGGGACAGCTATAAATCAAAAACTGTTTTTT.

The chain combines TRBV18 with TRBJ2-7; D may be TRBD2 (7 bases). This CDR3 has 15 amino acids. V was pared by 1 base and J by 7 bases, with 17 bases between. Germline CDR1 reads KGHSH; CDR2 reads LQKENI. DNA of the CDR3: TGTGCCAGCTCACCACTTGAGGGGGGGCGAGAGGAGCAGTACTTC. It specifies CASSPLEGGREEQYF.

The J gene is TRBJ1-1, the V gene TRBV5-6; D not resolved. The CDR3 sequence is 14 residues long. The germline V gene encodes CDR1 SGHDT and CDR2 YYEEEE. V dropped 2 bases and J dropped 3 bases, with 11 bases sitting between them. CDR3 protein: CASSLGGRDTEAFF. CDR3 in DNA: TGTGCCAGCAGCTTAGGAGGGAGGGACACTGAAGCTTTCTTT.

This clone appeared a single time. The V call is TRBV7-8, the J call TRBJ1-4; tentative D call: TRBD1 (5 bases). V lost 1 base, J lost 0 bases, and 9 bases lay in between. This CDR3 region has 16 residues. Germline assignment: CDR1 SGHVS and CDR2 FQNEAQ. The CDR3 sequence is CASSLGQFATNEKLFF. CDR3 sequence (DNA): TGTGCCAGCAGCTTAGGACAGTTTGCAACTAATGAAAAACTGTTTTTT.

The rearrangement uses TRBV3-1 (or the pseudogene TRBV3-2) and TRBJ1-5; D not resolved. Trimming took off 4 bases at V and 4 bases at J, with 11 bases between the two ends. Germline assignment: CDR1 LGHDT and CDR2 YNNKEL (reference sequence). CDR3 length: 14 amino acids. CDR3 in amino acids: CASSRLGRNQPQHF. The CDR3 DNA follows: TGTGCCAGCAGCCGCCTGGGCCGTAATCAGCCCCAGCATTTT.

This clone came up a few times. The chain combines TRBV21-1 with TRBJ1-4; TRBD1 reflects the table's D call only, with no check against the DNA. TRBV21-1 is designated a pseudogene. The CDR3 covers 19 residues. The DNA of the CDR3 is TGTGCCAGCAGCAAAGGAAGGGGTACAGGGGGACAGCAAAATGAAAAACTGTTTTTT. Protein sequence: CASSKGRGTGGQQNEKLFF.

The rearrangement links TRBV6-2 or TRBV6-3 to TRBJ2-7; TRBD1 aligns across 7 bases. V was clipped by 2 bases and J by 3 bases; unmatched bases: 7. Germline CDR1 and CDR2: MNHEY and SVGEGT. CDR3 size: 15 residues. CDR3 nucleotide sequence: TGTGCCAGCAGTTACCTAGACAGGGAATACTACGAGCAGTACTTC. Its translation: CASSYLDREYYEQYF.

J is TRBJ1-1 and V is TRBV3-1 (or the pseudogene TRBV3-2); TRBD1 is a possible D gene (6 bases). This CDR3 region has 12 residues. The V gene's germline CDR1 is LGHDT and CDR2 YNNKEL (reference sequence). Trimming took off 2 bases at V and 10 bases at J, with 11 bases between the two ends. The CDR3 DNA reads TGTGCCAGCAGCCAAACAGGGAAAGGAGCTTTCTTT. Encoded protein: CASSQTGKGAFF.

This clone was observed once. This chain joins TRBV28 and TRBJ1-5; a weak D match, TRBD1 (6 bases). Trimming took 6 bases from V and 0 from J, leaving 21 bases between them. The CDR3 covers 18 residues. Looked up from germline, CDR1 is MDHEN and CDR2 is SYDVKM. CDR3 coding DNA: TGTGCCAGCAGGAACCCCTCCAGGGGCGGTGATAGCAATCAGCCCCAGCATTTT. This translates into CASRNPSRGGDSNQPQHF.

This chain links TRBV4-3 with TRBJ1-4; D gene unclear. Germline assignment: CDR1 LGHNA and CDR2 YSLEER. The CDR3 is 15 amino acids. V was cut by 0 bases and J by 2 bases, with 7 bases left in between. In DNA form, the CDR3 reads TGCGCCAGCAGCCAAGATAGGAGGACTAATGAAAAACTGTTTTTT. Protein sequence: CASSQDRRTNEKLFF.

V is TRBV18 and J is TRBJ1-5; TRBD1 is a possible D gene (6 bases). Germline V gene sequence: CDR1 KGHSH, CDR2 LQKENI. V lost 4 bases and J 6 bases, leaving 16 bases between the germline ends. The CDR3 is 15 amino acids. The CDR3 region is CASSQGVEPGQPQHF. The CDR3, as DNA: TGTGCCAGCTCACAGGGGGTGGAGCCAGGTCAGCCCCAGCATTTT.

By sample fraction, this clone is medium-sized. V is TRBV6-5 and J is TRBJ2-7; 9 bases fit TRBD1. V dropped 4 bases and J dropped 4; count of bases not matched to a gene: 5. The germline gives CDR1 MNHEY, CDR2 SVGAGI. The length of the CDR3 is 14 residues. The CDR3 loop is CASSSGTGRYEQYF. CDR3 DNA sequence: TGTGCCAGCAGTTCCGGGACAGGGAGGTACGAGCAGTACTTC.

The V and J genes are TRBV28 and TRBJ1-2; weak D call: TRBD1 (5 bases). CDR3 length equals 13 residues. The V end was cut by 2 bases, the J end by 8 bases, with 12 bases between. Per germline, CDR1 MDHEN and CDR2 SYDVKM. This chain's CDR3 is CASSLSTGWGYTF. In nucleotides, the CDR3 is TGTGCCAGCAGTTTAAGTACAGGCTGGGGCTACACCTTC.

In its sample, this clone was seen a few times. This sequence joins TRBV19 and TRBJ2-1; TRBD2 matches at 11 bases. Germline CDR1 LNHDA, CDR2 SQIVND (reference sequence). The CDR3 length is 16 residues. The V gene end was trimmed by 5 bases and the J gene end by 5 bases; junction bases not matched to a gene: 8. CDR3 nucleotide sequence: TGTGCCAGTAGTGGAAGACTAGCGGGAAGGCACAATGAGCAGTTCTTC. Encoded protein: CASSGRLAGRHNEQFF.

The V and J genes are TRBV18 and TRBJ2-7; perhaps TRBD2 as D (5 bases). There are 12 residues in the CDR3. Trimming pared 5 bases from V and 4 bases from J, leaving 9 bases between. Germline V gives CDR1 KGHSH, CDR2 LQKENI. CDR3 in DNA: TGTGCCAGCTCAACTAGTAGGTACGAGCAGTACTTC. Translating gives CASSTSRYEQYF.

The chain joins TRBV7-2 to TRBJ1-5; D possibly corresponds to TRBD1 (6 bases). This CDR3 has 15 amino acids. Per germline, CDR1 SGHTA and CDR2 FQGNSA. The germline V and J ends were trimmed by 4 bases and 3 bases, with 13 bases remaining between them. DNA of the CDR3: TGTGCCAGCAGCTCTGGGCAGGGGCACAATCAGCCCCAGCATTTT. It translates to CASSSGQGHNQPQHF.

V gene TRBV6-5 combines with J gene TRBJ2-5, with 12 bases that match TRBD1. This CDR3 is built from 15 residues. Germline assignment: CDR1 MNHEY and CDR2 SVGAGI. V shed 0 bases, J shed 5 bases, and the junction held 1 base outside the gene matches. CDR3 in amino acids: CASSYSGQGAETQYF. In nucleotides, the CDR3 is TGTGCCAGCAGTTACTCGGGACAGGGGGCTGAGACCCAGTACTTC.